Shown below are 5 T cell receptor beta chains from a single sample sequenced in a study of cytomegalovirus exposure and HLA in healthy donors. Clones were sequenced by immunoSEQ multiplex PCR, and TCRdb holds only the in-frame ones, with some missing. The profile shows under 250,000 clones, roughly 91% of them singletons. Sequencing was performed on PBMCs. Source of these receptors: a woman aged 18-30 years in good health and CMV-seropositive.

V is TRBV7-9 and J is TRBJ1-2, with no clear D. Germline V lookup: CDR1 SEHNR, CDR2 FQNEAQ (reference sequence). This CDR3 contains 12 residues. V dropped 3 bases and J dropped 8 bases, with 10 bases sitting between them. The CDR3 loop reads CASSLRSRGYTF. In DNA form, the CDR3 reads TGTGCCAGCAGCTTGAGGAGCAGAGGCTACACCTTC. The entire variable domain, with the rest obtained from reference TRBV7-9 and TRBJ1-2, is as follows: DTGVSQNPRHKITKRGQNVTFRCDPISEHNRLYWYRQTLGQGPEFLTYFQNEAQLEKSRLLSDRFSAERPKGSFSTLEIQRTEQGDSAMYLCASSLRSRGYTFGSGTRLTVV.

The rearrangement uses TRBV21-1 and TRBJ1-1. TRBV21-1 is an annotated pseudogene. The CDR3 length is 18 residues. The CDR3 here is CASSKGKRGGAKHTEAFF. As DNA, the CDR3 is TGTGCCAGCAGCAAGGGGAAACGCGGGGGGGCGAAGCACACTGAAGCTTTCTTT.

The V and J genes are TRBV5-8 and TRBJ2-1, with D possibly matching TRBD1 (6 bases). Germline CDR1 is SGHTS and CDR2 is YDEGEE. V was trimmed by 3 bases and J by 3 bases, leaving 7 bases between them. The CDR3 covers 13 residues. The CDR3 loop is CASSSDSYNEQFF. As DNA, the CDR3 is TGTGCCAGCAGCTCGGACAGCTACAATGAGCAGTTCTTC.

This clone showed up just once. This rearrangement joins TRBV10-3 to TRBJ2-7, with 7 bases that match TRBD2. From germline, CDR1 is ENHRY and CDR2 SYGVKD. Trimming removed 2 bases from V and 6 bases from J; junction bases left unmatched: 4. The CDR3 consists of 13 residues. The CDR3 DNA reads as TGTGCCATCAGTGAGGGGATAGCGGGCGAGCAGTACTTC. Translation gives CAISEGIAGEQYF.

This chain links TRBV6-5 with TRBJ2-1; D uncertain. This CDR3 is 13 amino acids long. V dropped 5 bases and J dropped 1 base, with 6 bases sitting between them. CDR1 is MNHEY, CDR2 SVGAGI, per germline. DNA for the CDR3: TGTGCCAGCAGTGCGGCGTCCTACAATGAGCAGTTCTTC. Its translation: CASSAASYNEQFF.